These 28 T cell receptor beta chains share one sample of origin, sequenced in a study of identical twins (TCRdb year 2016). The method was 5' RACE. TCRdb shows the sequencer as Illumina HiSeq 2000. In-frame beta chains were kept once TCRdb had trimmed the public reads at Q25 with fastp and called clones with MiXCR. One record per CDR3 amino acid sequence lists the most common genes and DNA. Here the sample has 1.5 million to 2 million distinct CDR3 sequences; around 29% occur a single time. The top ten clones comprise more than 0.25% of the sample. The source material was cord blood. Receptor source: a newborn girl in good health.

This chain uses TRBV12-3 or TRBV12-4 with TRBJ1-1; 8 bases are a match to TRBD1. The CDR3 contains 12 residues. With 5 bases clipped from V and 10 bases from J, the junction kept 6 bases outside the gene matches. Here the CDR3 DNA reads TGTGCCAGCAGTCCCCGGACAGGGTTAGCTTTCTTT. Its translation: CASSPRTGLAFF.

The chain employs TRBV20-1 and TRBJ2-3, with D tentatively TRBD2 (5 bases). V was cut by 0 bases and J by 11 bases, with 21 bases left in between. The germline V gene encodes CDR1 DFQATT and CDR2 SNEGSKA (reference sequence). This CDR3 has 15 residues. The CDR3 DNA reads TGCAGTGCTAGAGATCGTTTTGGAGTAGCGACGGGGCAGTATTTT. Its protein product is CSARDRFGVATGQYF.

The genes are TRBV14 and TRBJ2-4, with D possibly being TRBD2 (6 bases). Trimming pared 1 base from V and 2 bases from J, leaving 9 bases between. Germline V lookup: CDR1 SGHDN, CDR2 FVKESK. CDR3 length: 15 residues. Here the CDR3 DNA reads TGTGCCAGCAGCCAAGTTGGGGGGTCCAAAAACATTCAGTACTTC. It specifies CASSQVGGSKNIQYF.

The genes are TRBV5-1 and TRBJ2-1, with TRBD2 matching over 12 bases. There are 16 residues in the CDR3. The V gene's germline CDR1 is SGHRS and CDR2 YFSETQ. Trimming took 3 bases from V and 0 from J; bases not matched to a gene: 1. The CDR3 region has the DNA TGCGCCAGCAGCTGGACTAGCGGGGCCTCCTACAATGAGCAGTTCTTC. It translates to CASSWTSGASYNEQFF.

This clonotype was recorded a few times. The chain couples TRBV7-2 to TRBJ1-5; TRBD1 aligns across 8 bases. The CDR3 totals 15 residues. The V and J ends lost 2 bases and 3 bases, in that order; junction bases with no gene match: 3. From germline, CDR1 is SGHTA and CDR2 FQGNSA. In DNA form, the CDR3 reads TGTGCCAGCAGCTTAATGGGACAGGTCAATCAGCCCCAGCATTTT. Protein product: CASSLMGQVNQPQHF. Complete variable domain (other parts from reference TRBV7-2 and TRBJ1-5): GAGVSQSPSNKVTEKGKDVELRCDPISGHTALYWYRQSLGQGLEFLIYFQGNSAPDKSGLPSDRFSAERTGGSVSTLTIQRTQQEDSAVYLCASSLMGQVNQPQHFGDGTRLSIL.

The rearrangement joins TRBV12-3 or TRBV12-4 to TRBJ2-5; D gene unclear. The germline V and J ends were trimmed by 5 bases and 0 bases, with 10 bases remaining between them. This CDR3 is built from 14 residues. The CDR3 region has the DNA TGTGCCAGCAGTAGAAGCACCTACCAAGAGACCCAGTACTTC. Protein product: CASSRSTYQETQYF.

The chain recombines TRBV29-1 with TRBJ2-2; D is possibly TRBD2 (6 bases). CDR1 is SQVTM, CDR2 ANQGSEA, per germline. V was pared by 5 bases and J by 5 bases, with 12 bases between. There are 13 residues in the CDR3. In nucleotides, the CDR3 is TGCAGCGTTAGGACTGGGGGGACCGGGGAGCTGTTTTTT. Translated, it gives CSVRTGGTGELFF.

CDR3 nucleotides: TGTGCCAGCAGCTTAGAGCTAGCGGGGGGGCATGTCGCCAAAAACATTCAGTACTTC. Amino acid sequence: CASSLELAGGHVAKNIQYF. The chain uses TRBV11-2 and TRBJ2-4; 12 bases agree with TRBD2. The CDR3 has 19 residues. The ends lost 0 bases at V and 1 base at J; junction bases unmatched: 7. Germline CDR1 is SGHAT and CDR2 is FQNNGV. The full variable domain, rest sourced from reference TRBV11-2 and TRBJ2-4, is EAGVAQSPRYKIIEKRQSVAFWCNPISGHATLYWYQQILGQGPKLLIQFQNNGVVDDSQLPKDRFSAERLKGVDSTLKIQPAKLEDSAVYLCASSLELAGGHVAKNIQYFGAGTRLSVL.

This clonotype was counted between two and nine times. V usage is TRBV12-3 or TRBV12-4 and J usage is TRBJ2-4; D ambiguous. The CDR3 covers 14 residues. V was shortened by 3 bases and J by 6 bases, with 12 bases between the two germline ends. The CDR3 sequence: CASSFPGLGNIQYF. Written as DNA, the CDR3 is TGTGCCAGCAGTTTCCCCGGGTTAGGAAACATTCAGTACTTC.

The V gene is TRBV4-2, the J gene TRBJ2-3; 15 bases line up with TRBD2. The CDR3 runs 16 residues. Per germline, CDR1 LGHNA and CDR2 YNFKEQ. The trim removed 6 bases at V and 6 bases at J, leaving 7 bases unmatched. As DNA, the CDR3 is TGTGCCAGCAGTCGGACTAGCGGGGGGGCCAGGGATACGCAGTATTTT. Translating gives CASSRTSGGARDTQYF.

This clonotype was detected only once. A read error may be the cause here, since a much bigger clone is one base away. The V call is TRBV4-2, the J call TRBJ2-7; 8 bases line up with TRBD1. CDR3 length equals 15 residues. Germline CDR1 reads LGHNA; CDR2 reads YNFKEQ. The CDR3 loop is CGSSQLGTGSYEQYF. CDR3 nucleotides: TGTGGCAGCAGCCAATTGGGGACAGGCTCCTACGAGCAGTACTTC.

This clonotype turned up a few times. In nucleotides, the CDR3 is TGTGCCAGCAGTGAAAGGTCCGGGCAGTACTTC. Amino acids: CASSERSGQYF. V and J are TRBV25-1 and TRBJ2-7; D uncertain. There are 11 residues in the CDR3. V lost 2 bases, J lost 9 bases, and 8 bases lay in between. CDR1 and CDR2 from the germline V gene are MGHDK and SYGVNS.

This clonotype appeared a few times. The chain is built from TRBV24-1 and TRBJ2-3; weak D call: TRBD1 (5 bases). This CDR3 has 16 amino acids. The germline V gene encodes CDR1 KGHDR and CDR2 SFDVKD. Trimming left V 0 bases short and J 3 bases short, with 12 bases between. As DNA, the CDR3 is TGTGCCACCAGTGATTTGCAAGGCAGGGCGACAGATACGCAGTATTTT. This sequence encodes CATSDLQGRATDTQYF.

This clonotype was seen more than once but under ten times. This chain connects TRBV27 to TRBJ2-1, with TRBD2 as a possible D gene (6 bases). Deletions cut 0 bases from V and 4 bases from J, with 25 bases between. This CDR3 spans 20 amino acids. The germline V gene has CDR1 MNHEY and CDR2 SMNVEV (reference sequence). The CDR3 loop is CASSLSIIRTSRSKYNEQFF. In DNA form, the CDR3 reads TGTGCCAGCAGTTTATCGATAATACGTACTAGCCGGAGTAAATACAATGAGCAGTTCTTC.

The V and J genes are TRBV20-1 and TRBJ1-5; weak D call: TRBD1 (5 bases). Germline V gives CDR1 DFQATT, CDR2 SNEGSKA (reference sequence). Trimming took off 3 bases at V and 1 base at J, with 10 bases between the two ends. This CDR3 is built from 14 residues. The CDR3 sequence is CSASRGTSNQPQHF. As DNA, the CDR3 is TGCAGTGCTAGTCGCGGGACGAGCAATCAGCCCCAGCATTTT.

This clonotype was seen ten or more times. V and J are TRBV7-9 and TRBJ2-5; D ambiguous. V dropped 3 bases and J dropped 0 bases, with 11 bases sitting between them. Germline V gene sequence: CDR1 SEHNR, CDR2 FQNEAQ (reference sequence). CDR3 length: 15 amino acids. CDR3 protein: CASSLGLTYQETQYF. CDR3 coding DNA: TGTGCCAGCAGCTTGGGTCTAACCTACCAAGAGACCCAGTACTTC.

The chain couples TRBV20-1 to TRBJ2-3; no reliable D call. This CDR3 contains 15 residues. With 4 bases removed from V and 1 base from J, the gap between germline ends came to 15 bases. Germline V gives CDR1 DFQATT, CDR2 SNEGSKA (reference sequence). The chain's CDR3 is CSAKRSMIRTDTQYF. The CDR3 nucleotides read TGCAGTGCTAAACGATCTATGATCCGCACAGATACGCAGTATTTT.

The V gene is TRBV20-1, the J gene TRBJ2-5, with TRBD2 matching over 12 bases. The DNA matches TRBJ2-7 better at its end, which makes the J call doubtful. The CDR3 runs to 14 residues. Germline V lookup: CDR1 DFQATT, CDR2 SNEGSKA (reference sequence). The CDR3 nucleotides read TGCAGTGCTAGCCGGGGACTAGCGGGCTACGAGCAGTACTTC. It encodes CSASRGLAGYEQYF.

This clonotype was counted a few times. J is TRBJ2-5 and V is TRBV19; no firm D call. The CDR3 is made up of 11 amino acids. The germline V and J ends were trimmed by 7 bases and 4 bases, with 7 bases remaining between them. CDR1 and CDR2 (germline): LNHDA, SQIVND (reference sequence). CDR3 sequence (DNA): TGTGCCAGTATGTGGGCAGAGACCCAGTACTTC. This translates into CASMWAETQYF.

This clonotype was seen a handful of times. The chain carries TRBV20-1 and TRBJ1-6, with 10 positions matching TRBD1. V was pared by 6 bases and J by 7 bases, with 6 bases of the junction left unmatched. Germline V gene lookup returns CDR1 DFQATT and CDR2 SNEGSKA (reference sequence). The CDR3 consists of 14 residues. This CDR3 is CSALGQGRNSPLHF. The CDR3 region has the DNA TGCAGTGCCCTGGGACAGGGGCGAAATTCACCCCTCCACTTT.

The J gene is TRBJ2-7, the V gene TRBV7-9; 8 nucleotides align to TRBD2. This CDR3 contains 15 residues. CDR1 is SEHNR and CDR2 is FQNEAQ in the germline V gene (reference sequence). With 1 base clipped from V and 4 bases from J, the junction kept 6 bases outside the gene matches. DNA of the CDR3: TGTGCCAGCAGCTTAGACCGAGCGGGAGAGTACGAGCAGTACTTC. Translation gives CASSLDRAGEYEQYF.

This clonotype showed up many times. The chain combines TRBV5-1 with TRBJ2-3, with D hard to call. The germline V and J ends were trimmed by 2 bases and 5 bases, with 12 bases remaining between them. Germline V gives CDR1 SGHRS, CDR2 YFSETQ. CDR3 length: 14 amino acids. The CDR3 here is CASSLTSFRDTQYF. The CDR3 region has the DNA TGCGCCAGCAGCTTAACCAGCTTTAGAGATACGCAGTATTTT.

This clonotype was counted a few times. The gene calls are TRBV3-1 and TRBJ2-3; D is perhaps TRBD2 (6 bases). This CDR3 region has 18 residues. Germline CDR1 is LGHDT and CDR2 is YNNKEL (reference sequence). The V gene lost 0 bases and the J gene lost 0 bases, with 16 bases spanning the gap. CDR3 residues: CASSQDIWGGGSTDTQYF. The CDR3 DNA reads TGTGCCAGCAGCCAAGATATATGGGGAGGCGGTAGCACAGATACGCAGTATTTT.

J is TRBJ1-1 and V is TRBV27, with D possibly being TRBD1 (6 bases). Trimming removed 0 bases at V and 1 base at J, with 9 bases between. Germline V CDR1 and CDR2: MNHEY, SMNVEV (reference sequence). This CDR3 comprises 15 residues. CDR3 sequence reads: CASSLSGHANTEAFF. CDR3 coding DNA: TGTGCCAGCAGTTTATCGGGACACGCGAACACTGAAGCTTTCTTT.

The J gene is TRBJ1-1, the V gene TRBV7-9; 7 bases align to TRBD1. Germline CDR1 SEHNR, CDR2 FQNEAQ (reference sequence). There are 14 residues in the CDR3. The junction had 6 bases not matched to a gene; V was cut back by 4 bases and J by 4 bases. CDR3 nucleotide sequence: TGTGCCAGCAGCTCCCCAGGGGGTGGCACTGAAGCTTTCTTT. This encodes CASSSPGGGTEAFF.

The rearrangement uses TRBV7-2 and TRBJ2-2; D not certain. The CDR3 is made up of 13 amino acids. CDR1 and CDR2 (germline): SGHTA, FQGNSA. The V end lost 1 base, the J end lost 7 bases, and 7 bases lay between the germline ends. CDR3 in amino acids: CASSLGLGGELFF. CDR3 coding DNA: TGTGCCAGCAGCTTAGGACTTGGCGGGGAGCTGTTTTTT.

The J gene is TRBJ2-1, the V gene TRBV20-1; 8 nucleotides agree with TRBD2. Trimming took 3 bases from V and 6 from J; bases not matched to a gene: 7. The CDR3 spans 14 residues. Germline loops: CDR1 DFQATT, CDR2 SNEGSKA (reference sequence). For the CDR3, the DNA is TGCAGTGCTAGTCCGGGGGGGGCCGGCAATGAGCAGTTCTTC. This gives the protein CSASPGGAGNEQFF.

This clonotype was recorded a few times. J is TRBJ2-3 and V is TRBV7-2; 8 nucleotides agree with TRBD2. Germline V gene data show CDR1 as SGHTA and CDR2 as FQGNSA. The length of the CDR3 is 13 residues. Losses at the gene ends were 7 bases for V and 7 bases for J; bases not matched to a gene: 7. CDR3 amino acids: CASTPGGVNTQYF. CDR3 nucleotides: TGTGCCAGCACCCCGGGAGGGGTAAATACGCAGTATTTT.